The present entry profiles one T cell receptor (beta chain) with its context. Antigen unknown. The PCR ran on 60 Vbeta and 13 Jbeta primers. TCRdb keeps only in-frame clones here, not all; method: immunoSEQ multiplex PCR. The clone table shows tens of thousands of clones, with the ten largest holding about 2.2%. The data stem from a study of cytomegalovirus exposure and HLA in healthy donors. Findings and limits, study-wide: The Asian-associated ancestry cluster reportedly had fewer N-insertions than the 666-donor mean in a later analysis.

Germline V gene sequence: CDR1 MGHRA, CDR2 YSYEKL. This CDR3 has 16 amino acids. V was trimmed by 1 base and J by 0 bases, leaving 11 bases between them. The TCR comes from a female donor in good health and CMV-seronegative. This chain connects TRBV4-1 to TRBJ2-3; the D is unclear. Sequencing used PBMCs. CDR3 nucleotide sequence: TGCGCCAGCAGCCAAGGGCAGATTTTTAGCACAGATACGCAGTATTTT. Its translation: CASSQGQIFSTDTQYF.